These T cell receptor beta chains were read from a single sample in a study of cytomegalovirus exposure and HLA in healthy donors. TCRdb's table, derived via immunoSEQ multiplex PCR, lists solely in-frame clones and lacks some. Of 150,000 to 200,000 clones in the sample, around 78% were seen once. Sequenced sample: PBMCs. These receptors were collected from a man in his forties in good health and CMV-seronegative. CDR3s include the opening cysteine and the closing phenylalanine or tryptophan. A D gene is named only where the DNA matches it firmly. Expanded clones are given a class, and other clones once, few, many or no size at all.

abundance	d_gene	v_gene	j_gene	CDR3aa	CDR3nt
.	TRBD1	TRBV19	TRBJ1-5	CASSVRGSGNQPQHF	TGTGCCAGTAGTGTCAGGGGGTCTGGCAATCAGCCCCAGCATTTT
.	.	TRBV7-9	TRBJ2-5	CASSLVSMYLARETQYF	TGTGCCAGCAGCTTAGTCTCTATGTACCTAGCGAGGGAGACCCAGTACTTC
.	.	TRBV7-9	TRBJ1-1	CASTREGVEAFF	TGTGCCAGCACCCGGGAGGGAGTCGAGGCTTTCTTT
.	.	TRBV6-4	TRBJ2-6	CASRSGDSGANGLTF	TGTGCCAGCAGAAGTGGGGACTCTGGGGCCAACGGCCTGACTTTC
.	TRBD1	TRBV18	TRBJ2-2	CASSPRQGTGELFF	TGTGCCAGCTCACCCCGACAGGGGACCGGGGAGCTGTTTTTT
once	.	TRBV9	TRBJ2-5	CASSVRGRETQYF	TGTGCCAGCAGCGTAAGAGGAAGAGAGACCCAGTACTTC
.	.	TRBV28	TRBJ2-7	CASSLTGASGEYEQYF	TGTGCCAGCAGTTTGACAGGGGCTAGCGGGGAGTACGAGCAGTACTTC
once	.	TRBV7-9	TRBJ2-7	CASSLRGNGGEQYF	TGTGCCAGCAGCTTGAGAGGGAATGGTGGCGAGCAGTACTTC
.	.	TRBV4-1	TRBJ1-5	CASSQAGNLDQPQHF	TGCGCCAGCAGCCAGGCAGGGAATCTAGATCAGCCCCAGCATTTT
few	TRBD2	TRBV7-9	TRBJ2-3	CASSYGLAGSTDTQYF	TGTGCCAGCAGCTACGGACTAGCGGGAAGCACAGATACGCAGTATTTT
.	.	TRBV30	TRBJ1-4	CAWDPGANEKLFF	TGTGCCTGGGATCCCGGGGCTAATGAAAAACTGTTTTTT
.	.	TRBV5-4	TRBJ2-2	CASSPRANTGELFF	TGTGCCAGCAGCCCACGGGCGAACACCGGGGAGCTGTTTTTT
.	TRBD1	TRBV5-1	TRBJ1-1	CASSLQGVNTEAFF	TGCGCCAGCAGCTTACAGGGGGTGAACACTGAAGCTTTCTTT
.	.	TRBV6-1	TRBJ2-5	CASLAAAGEETQYF	TGTGCCAGCCTGGCTGCGGCAGGGGAAGAGACCCAGTACTTC
.	.	TRBV2	TRBJ1-6	CASSDRGQINSPLHF	TGTGCCAGCAGTGACAGAGGGCAGATTAATTCACCCCTCCACTTT
few	TRBD2	TRBV2	TRBJ2-5	CASSVSGSQETQYF	TGTGCCAGCAGTGTTAGCGGGAGTCAAGAGACCCAGTACTTC
.	TRBD1	TRBV7-9	TRBJ2-2	CASSWDSFTGELFF	TGTGCCAGCAGCTGGGACAGCTTCACCGGGGAGCTGTTTTTT
.	.	TRBV7-9	TRBJ2-1	CASTQTAYNEQFF	TGTGCCAGCACTCAGACAGCCTACAATGAGCAGTTCTTC
few	.	TRBV9	TRBJ1-3	CASSGDSGVEGNTIYF	TGTGCCAGCAGCGGAGACTCGGGGGTGGAGGGAAACACCATATATTTT
.	.	TRBV19	TRBJ1-1	CASTAEVNTEAFF	TGTGCCAGTACCGCGGAGGTGAACACTGAAGCTTTCTTT
few	.	TRBV10-1	TRBJ1-1	CASSAPLTDRPNTEAFF	TGCGCCAGCAGTGCCCCACTCACTGACAGGCCGAACACTGAAGCTTTCTTT
.	TRBD2	TRBV9	TRBJ2-3	CASSVSGGAATDTQYF	TGTGCCAGCAGCGTCTCCGGGGGGGCGGCCACAGATACGCAGTATTTT
.	TRBD1	TRBV5-1	TRBJ1-5	CASSEGARSNQPQHF	TGCGCCAGCAGCGAGGGGGCAAGAAGCAATCAGCCCCAGCATTTT
.	.	TRBV5-1	TRBJ1-2	CASSFVPAFYGYTF	TGCGCCAGCAGCTTTGTACCCGCGTTCTATGGCTACACCTTC
.	.	TRBV29-1	TRBJ1-3	CSVWTDSGNTIYF	TGCAGCGTTTGGACAGACTCTGGAAACACCATATATTTT
.	.	TRBV27	TRBJ1-6	CASSFVRINSPLHF	TGTGCCAGCAGTTTTGTCAGAATTAATTCACCCCTCCACTTT
.	.	TRBV21-1	TRBJ2-5	CASSKFRTGPLKETQYF	TGTGCCAGCAGCAAATTCCGGACAGGTCCCCTTAAAGAGACCCAGTACTTC
.	TRBD1	TRBV2	TRBJ2-5	CASRDRGETQYF	TGTGCCTCCCGGGACAGGGGAGAGACCCAGTACTTC
few	.	TRBV19	TRBJ2-3	CASIWRFTDTQYF	TGTGCCAGTATATGGCGGTTCACAGATACGCAGTATTTT
.	.	TRBV28	TRBJ2-7	CASSYLSYEQYF	TGTGCCAGCAGTTATCTAAGCTACGAGCAGTACTTC
.	TRBD2	TRBV7-9	TRBJ2-5	CSSSSPRRLAGREETQYF	TGTTCCAGCAGCTCCCCCCGAAGGCTAGCGGGTAGGGAAGAGACCCAGTACTTC